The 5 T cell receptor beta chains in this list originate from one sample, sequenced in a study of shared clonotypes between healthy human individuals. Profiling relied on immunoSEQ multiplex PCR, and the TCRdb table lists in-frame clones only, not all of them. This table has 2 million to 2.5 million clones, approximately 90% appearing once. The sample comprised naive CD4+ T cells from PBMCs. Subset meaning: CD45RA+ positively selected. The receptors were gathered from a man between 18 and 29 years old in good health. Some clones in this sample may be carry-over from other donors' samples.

The CDR3 nucleotides read TGTGCCAGCAGCCAGACCGAGGGGCATAACTACAATGAGCAGTTCTTC. It yields the protein CASSQTEGHNYNEQFF. The rearrangement uses TRBV14 and TRBJ2-1; D is perhaps TRBD1 or TRBD2 (5 bases each). The CDR3 contains 16 residues. The V gene lost 3 bases and the J gene lost 3 bases, with 15 bases spanning the gap. Germline CDR1 is SGHDN and CDR2 is FVKESK.

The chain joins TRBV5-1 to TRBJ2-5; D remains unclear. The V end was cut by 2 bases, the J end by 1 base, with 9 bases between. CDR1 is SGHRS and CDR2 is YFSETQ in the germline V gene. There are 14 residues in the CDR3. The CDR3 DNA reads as TGCGCCAGCAGCTTCAGGCAGCTCCAAGAGACCCAGTACTTC. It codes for CASSFRQLQETQYF.

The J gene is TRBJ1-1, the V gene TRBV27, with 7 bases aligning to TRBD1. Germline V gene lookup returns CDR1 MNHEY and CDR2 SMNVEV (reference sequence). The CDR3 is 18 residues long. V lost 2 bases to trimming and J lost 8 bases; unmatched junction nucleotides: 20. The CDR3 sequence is CASSLQPPGTVYRGEAFF. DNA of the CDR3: TGTGCCAGCAGTTTACAGCCACCCGGGACAGTCTATCGGGGGGAAGCTTTCTTT.

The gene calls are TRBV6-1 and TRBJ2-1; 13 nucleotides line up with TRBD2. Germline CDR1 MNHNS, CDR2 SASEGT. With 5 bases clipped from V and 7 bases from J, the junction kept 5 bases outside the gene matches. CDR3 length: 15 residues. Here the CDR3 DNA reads TGTGCCAGCAGTACCGGGACTAGCGGGGCGAATGAGCAGTTCTTC. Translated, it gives CASSTGTSGANEQFF.

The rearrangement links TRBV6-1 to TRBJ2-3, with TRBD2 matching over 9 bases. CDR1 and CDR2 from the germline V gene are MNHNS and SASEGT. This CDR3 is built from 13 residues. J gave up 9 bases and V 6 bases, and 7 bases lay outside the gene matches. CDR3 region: CASSPASGATQYF. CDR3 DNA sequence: TGTGCCAGCAGCCCTGCTAGCGGGGCGACGCAGTATTTT.